The T cell receptor beta chain under discussion was sequenced for a study of shared clonotypes between healthy human individuals. This table comes from immunoSEQ multiplex PCR, and its TCRdb copy is limited to in-frame clones, with some not included. The sample yields around 500,000 clones, roughly 78% seen once. CDR1 and CDR2 (germline): SGHAT, FQNNGV. V lost 5 bases, J lost 5 bases, and 9 bases stayed unmatched. CDR3 size: 15 residues. The source is a woman in her forties in good health. Some clones in this sample may be carry-over from other donors' samples. The chain is built from TRBV11-2 and TRBJ1-1; TRBD1 matches at 9 bases. The sample comprised PBMCs. The CDR3 coding sequence is TGTGCCAGCAGCCAGTACAGGGGGCGGGAAACTGAAGCTTTCTTT. It encodes CASSQYRGRETEAFF. Using reference TRBV11-2 and TRBJ1-1 for the parts outside the CDR3, the full variable domain is EAGVAQSPRYKIIEKRQSVAFWCNPISGHATLYWYQQILGQGPKLLIQFQNNGVVDDSQLPKDRFSAERLKGVDSTLKIQPAKLEDSAVYLCASSQYRGRETEAFFGQGTRLTVV.